Described below is a single TCR beta chain sequence and its context. What it binds is not known. This sample was taken from a study of T cells and Merkel cell carcinoma outcomes. Assay used: immunoSEQ multiplex PCR; TCRdb lists only in-frame clones, some missing. Found here are about 15,000 clones, 81% of them singletons; the top ten hold approximately 8.8%. The CDR3 runs to 12 residues. Germline values: CDR1 MDHEN, CDR2 SYDVKM. V shed 6 bases, J shed 13 bases, and the junction held 8 bases outside the gene matches. Study results and limitations: Reportedly, T-cell repertoire with density predicts Merkel cell carcinoma outcomes.

The rearrangement links TRBV28 to TRBJ2-7, with TRBD2 matching 11 bases. This sequence was found in a human donor with Merkel cell carcinoma. The sequenced sample was tumor tissue from Merkel cell carcinoma. The CDR3 region has the DNA TGTGCCAGCAGCGGCTCTAGCGGGAGGTACTACTTC. This translates into CASSGSSGRYYF.